These T cell receptor beta chains were read from a single sample in a study of a mutant IDH1 vaccine in newly diagnosed glioma. What these receptors recognize is not known. The protocol was immunoSEQ multiplex PCR, while the TCRdb copy is restricted to in-frame clones and leaves out a portion. This table has 50,000 to 65,000 clones, about 86% appearing once. The source was PBMCs, collected from a glioma patient whose treatment included an IDH1 peptide vaccine. The receptors here all came from a man in his forties or fifties with glioma. CDR3s include the opening cysteine and the closing phenylalanine or tryptophan. The D gene is left open where the match is weak. Not every row has a clone size; where given, it reads once, few, many or a size class.

v_call	clone_size	d_call	j_call	cdr3_aa	cdr3_nt
TRBV5-1	-	TRBD2	TRBJ2-3	CASSVTSASTDTQYF	TGCGCCAGCAGCGTGACTAGCGCTAGCACAGATACGCAGTATTTT
TRBV11-3	-	-	TRBJ2-2	CASSPGGGNTGELFF	TGTGCCAGCAGCCCAGGGGGGGGGAACACCGGGGAGCTGTTTTTT
TRBV2	few	-	TRBJ1-2	CASPRAVLGYGYTF	TGTGCCAGCCCGCGGGCTGTTTTAGGCTATGGCTACACCTTC
TRBV4-1	-	-	TRBJ2-3	CASTQADTQYF	TGCGCCAGCACTCAGGCAGATACGCAGTATTTT
TRBV5-1	-	TRBD1	TRBJ2-3	CASSLAGQGTDTQYF	TGCGCCAGCAGCTTGGCGGGACAGGGAACAGATACGCAGTATTTT
TRBV4-3	-	TRBD2	TRBJ2-7	CASSQSGGRSYEQYF	TGCGCCAGCAGCCAATCGGGGGGGCGCAGCTACGAGCAGTACTTC
TRBV28	-	-	TRBJ2-7	CASLGVSTVYEQYF	TGTGCCAGTCTCGGAGTCAGCACAGTCTACGAGCAGTACTTC
TRBV27	-	TRBD2	TRBJ2-5	CASSPRTSRRETQYF	TGTGCCAGCAGCCCACGGACTAGCAGAAGGGAGACCCAGTACTTC
TRBV6-5	-	-	TRBJ2-7	CASTQNSYEQYF	TGTGCCAGCACCCAGAACTCCTACGAGCAGTACTTC
TRBV5-1	-	-	TRBJ1-2	CASTPQEGTRGYTF	TGCGCCAGCACCCCCCAGGAAGGGACGCGTGGCTACACCTTC
TRBV18	-	TRBD2	TRBJ2-7	CASSPKKVAGVYEQYF	TGTGCCAGCTCACCAAAGAAAGTAGCGGGAGTGTACGAGCAGTACTTC
TRBV5-1	-	-	TRBJ2-1	CASIRRPSSSYNEQFF	TGCGCCAGCATCCGGCGTCCGTCTAGCTCCTACAATGAGCAGTTCTTC
TRBV6-4	-	TRBD2	TRBJ2-1	CASSDSKREYNEQFF	TGTGCCAGCAGTGACTCAAAGCGGGAGTACAATGAGCAGTTCTTC
TRBV5-1	-	TRBD1	TRBJ2-2	CASSYGQVPNTGELFF	TGCGCCAGCAGCTACGGACAGGTCCCGAACACCGGGGAGCTGTTTTTT
TRBV28	-	-	TRBJ2-7	CASSFGLQSYEQYF	TGTGCCAGCAGTTTTGGTTTACAGTCCTACGAGCAGTACTTC
TRBV19	-	-	TRBJ2-1	CASSTITEQFF	TGTGCCAGTAGTACGATTACAGAGCAGTTCTTC
TRBV5-6	-	TRBD1	TRBJ1-1	CASTRTGRNTEAFF	TGTGCCAGTACCCGGACAGGGAGGAACACTGAAGCTTTCTTT
TRBV5-6	few	-	TRBJ2-5	CASSLRGIETQYF	TGTGCCAGCAGCTTGAGGGGCATCGAGACCCAGTACTTC
TRBV9	-	-	TRBJ1-1	CASSVTGNTEAFF	TGTGCCAGCAGCGTAACAGGGAACACTGAAGCTTTCTTT
TRBV14	-	TRBD1	TRBJ1-1	CASSQGDRVGTEAFF	TGTGCCAGCAGCCAAGGGGACAGGGTGGGTACTGAAGCTTTCTTT
TRBV25-1	-	-	TRBJ1-2	CASSTPGNYGYTF	TGTGCCAGCAGTACCCCGGGGAACTATGGCTACACCTTC
TRBV28	-	TRBD2	TRBJ2-7	CASSLYPSSGSFYEQYF	TGTGCCAGCAGTTTATACCCCTCCAGCGGGAGTTTCTACGAGCAGTACTTC
TRBV5-1	-	TRBD2	TRBJ2-3	CASTFGGASTDTQYF	TGCGCCAGCACGTTCGGGGGGGCTAGCACAGATACGCAGTATTTT
TRBV5-1	-	-	TRBJ2-2	CASRLGGGELFF	TGCGCCAGCAGGCTAGGGGGCGGGGAGCTGTTTTTT
TRBV5-1	-	TRBD1	TRBJ1-1	CASSLLSGTGSTEAFF	TGCGCCAGCAGCTTATTAAGCGGGACAGGGTCCACTGAAGCTTTCTTT
TRBV7-2	-	TRBD1	TRBJ1-4	CASRAGQNEKLFF	TGTGCCAGCAGGGCGGGACAGAATGAAAAACTGTTTTTT
TRBV5-1	-	-	TRBJ2-7	CASSLAGGVGIYEQYF	TGCGCCAGCAGCTTGGCAGGCGGGGTAGGGATATACGAGCAGTACTTC
TRBV6-5	-	TRBD2	TRBJ2-3	CASSPGTSGTDTQYF	TGTGCCAGCAGTCCCGGGACTAGCGGCACAGATACGCAGTATTTT
TRBV2	once	-	TRBJ1-1	CASRPAIGTVNTEAFF	TGTGCCAGCAGGCCGGCGATCGGAACAGTGAACACTGAAGCTTTCTTT
TRBV7-2	-	-	TRBJ2-7	CASSLQGGPYEQYF	TGTGCCAGCAGCCTACAGGGAGGTCCCTACGAGCAGTACTTC
TRBV19	once	TRBD2	TRBJ2-5	CASRGGLAGGPGMAQYF	TGTGCCAGTAGAGGTGGGCTAGCGGGAGGGCCTGGAATGGCCCAGTACTTC
TRBV6-5	-	-	TRBJ1-4	CASSYGGTGEKLFF	TGTGCCAGCAGTTACGGGGGGACCGGTGAAAAACTGTTTTTT
TRBV6-5	-	TRBD1	TRBJ2-3	CASRRQGAPSGTQYF	TGTGCCAGCAGGAGACAGGGGGCCCCTTCGGGTACGCAGTATTTT
TRBV6-5	-	-	TRBJ2-2	CASSYEGTGELFF	TGTGCCAGCAGTTACGAGGGCACCGGGGAGCTGTTTTTT
TRBV18	-	-	TRBJ2-7	CASSPGRDEQYF	TGTGCCAGCTCACCAGGCAGGGACGAGCAGTACTTC
TRBV4-1	-	-	TRBJ2-5	CASSQQDLWGETQYF	TGCGCCAGCAGCCAGCAAGATCTTTGGGGGGAGACCCAGTACTTC
TRBV29-1	once	-	TRBJ1-2	CSVVARAGGYTF	TGCAGCGTCGTGGCGAGGGCTGGTGGCTACACCTTC
TRBV15	-	-	TRBJ1-2	CATSRRDPFNYGYTF	TGTGCCACCAGCAGACGGGACCCTTTTAACTATGGCTACACCTTC
TRBV20-1	-	-	TRBJ1-2	CSARQGAGYTF	TGCAGTGCTAGACAGGGTGCCGGCTACACCTTC
TRBV29-1	-	-	TRBJ1-1	CSVGPGRNTEAFF	TGCAGCGTTGGTCCAGGCCGGAACACTGAAGCTTTCTTT
TRBV27	-	TRBD1	TRBJ1-1	CASSFGTATNTEAFF	TGTGCCAGCAGTTTTGGGACAGCAACGAACACTGAAGCTTTCTTT
TRBV6-6	-	-	TRBJ1-1	CASSYGGRGTEAFF	TGTGCCAGCAGTTACGGGGGTCGAGGCACTGAAGCTTTCTTT
TRBV10-3	-	-	TRBJ2-7	CAIRSGTSPYEQYF	TGTGCCATCAGAAGTGGGACATCTCCCTACGAGCAGTACTTC
TRBV6-4	-	TRBD1	TRBJ1-2	CASSDAGTGSAGYTF	TGTGCCAGCAGTGACGCCGGGACAGGGTCGGCTGGCTACACCTTC
TRBV9	-	-	TRBJ2-3	CASTSGPPSTDTQYF	TGTGCCAGCACATCAGGGCCCCCAAGCACAGATACGCAGTATTTT
TRBV7-9	-	TRBD1	TRBJ1-1	CASTRTGGYLGGFF	TGTGCCAGCACCCGGACAGGGGGCTACCTCGGAGGTTTCTTT
TRBV19	few	-	TRBJ1-5	CASSVDTDQPQHF	TGTGCCAGTAGTGTCGACACCGATCAGCCCCAGCATTTT
TRBV19	-	-	TRBJ1-5	CASSRGQRNQPQHF	TGTGCCAGTAGTAGGGGCCAGCGCAATCAGCCCCAGCATTTT
TRBV4-2	few	-	TRBJ2-7	CASSQDSLGKGGEQYF	TGTGCCAGCAGCCAAGATTCTCTGGGGAAGGGGGGCGAGCAGTACTTC
TRBV5-1	-	TRBD2	TRBJ2-7	CASSSTSAGYYEQYF	TGCGCCAGCAGCTCCACTTCAGCGGGGTACTACGAGCAGTACTTC
TRBV2	-	-	TRBJ1-1	CASSSEGRTEAFF	TGTGCCAGCAGTTCTGAAGGAAGGACTGAAGCTTTCTTT
TRBV7-3	-	-	TRBJ2-3	CASSPEKTGLSTDTQYF	TGTGCCAGCAGCCCAGAGAAGACAGGACTTAGCACAGATACGCAGTATTTT
TRBV5-6	-	-	TRBJ1-5	CASSLENNNQPQHF	TGTGCCAGCAGCTTGGAAAACAACAATCAGCCCCAGCATTTT
TRBV5-1	-	TRBD1	TRBJ2-5	CASSTGQGRETQYF	TGCGCCAGCAGCACCGGACAGGGGCGAGAGACCCAGTACTTC
TRBV4-2	-	TRBD2	TRBJ2-1	CASSPTGLAGSNEQFF	TGTGCCAGCAGCCCTACAGGACTAGCGGGAAGTAATGAGCAGTTCTTC
TRBV25-1	-	TRBD2	TRBJ2-7	CASSESNFVAGGFYEQYF	TGTGCCAGCAGTGAATCTAACTTCGTGGCGGGGGGTTTCTACGAGCAGTACTTC